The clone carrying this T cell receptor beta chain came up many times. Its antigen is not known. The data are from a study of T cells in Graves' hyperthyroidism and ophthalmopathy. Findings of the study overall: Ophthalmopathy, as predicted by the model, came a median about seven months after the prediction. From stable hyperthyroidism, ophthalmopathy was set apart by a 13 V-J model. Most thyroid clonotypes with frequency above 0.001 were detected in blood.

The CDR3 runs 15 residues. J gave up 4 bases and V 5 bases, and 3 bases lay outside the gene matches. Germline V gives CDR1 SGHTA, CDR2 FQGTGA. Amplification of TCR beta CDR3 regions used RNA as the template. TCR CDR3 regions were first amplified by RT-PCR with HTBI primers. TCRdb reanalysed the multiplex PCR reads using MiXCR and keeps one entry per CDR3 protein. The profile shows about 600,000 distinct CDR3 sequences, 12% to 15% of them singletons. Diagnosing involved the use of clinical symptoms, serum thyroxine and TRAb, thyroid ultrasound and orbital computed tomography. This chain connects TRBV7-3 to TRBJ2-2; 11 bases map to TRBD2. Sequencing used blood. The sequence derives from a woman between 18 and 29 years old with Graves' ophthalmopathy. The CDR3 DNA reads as TGTGCCAGCAGCGCCCTAGCGGGGGGCACCGGGGAGCTGTTTTTT. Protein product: CASSALAGGTGELFF. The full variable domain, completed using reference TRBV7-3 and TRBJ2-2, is GAGVSQTPSNKVTEKGKYVELRCDPISGHTALYWYRQSLGQGPEFLIYFQGTGAADDSGLPNDRFFAVRPEGSVSTLKIQRTERGDSAVYLCASSALAGGTGELFFGEGSRLTVL.